This TCR beta chain was profiled in a study of OX40 agonist ivuxolimab in advanced cancers. Study in general: Therapy given before enrollment (anti-PD-1, anti-PD-L1 or anti-CTLA-4) was allowed, and 40% had some. Partial responses occurred in three patients (one hepatocellular carcinoma, two cutaneous melanoma).

Sequencing was performed with immunoSEQ multiplex PCR; in TCRdb, only in-frame clones are kept and a portion is missing. Of some 99,000 clones in the sample, about 90% were seen once. Comment on this clone: Its antigen is currently unknown.

Study-level results: Clonal expansion was seen in CD4+ and CD8+ blood T cells by week 6 at 0.1 to 3.0 mg/kg.

Exclusion applied to patients with autoimmune disease history or systemic immunosuppression. Germline V gene data show CDR1 as LGHNA and CDR2 as YSLEER. The V gene end was trimmed by 1 base and the J gene end by 5 bases; junction bases not matched to a gene: 8. CDR3 size: 16 residues. V gene TRBV4-3 combines with J gene TRBJ2-5; 9 bases are a match to TRBD2. The material sequenced was CD4+ or CD8+ T cells sorted from blood, taken in a trial of the OX40 agonist ivuxolimab. The TCR sequence derives from an adult with an advanced solid tumor such as melanoma, head and neck, liver or kidney cancer. CDR3 DNA: TGCGCCAGCAGCCAAGGTCCTAGCGGGGTGGGGGAGACCCAGTACTTC. Residues: CASSQGPSGVGETQYF.